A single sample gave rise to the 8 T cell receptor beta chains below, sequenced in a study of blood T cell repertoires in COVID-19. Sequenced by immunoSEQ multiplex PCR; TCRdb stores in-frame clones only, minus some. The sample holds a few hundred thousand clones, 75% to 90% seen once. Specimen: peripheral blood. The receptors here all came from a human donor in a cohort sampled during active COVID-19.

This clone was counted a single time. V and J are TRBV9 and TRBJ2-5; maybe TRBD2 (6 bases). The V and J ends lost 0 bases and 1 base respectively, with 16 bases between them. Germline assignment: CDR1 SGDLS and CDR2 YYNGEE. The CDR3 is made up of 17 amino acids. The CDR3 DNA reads TGTGCCAGCAGCGTAGAGGGTTTCGAGACTAGCCAAGAGACCCAGTACTTC. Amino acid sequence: CASSVEGFETSQETQYF. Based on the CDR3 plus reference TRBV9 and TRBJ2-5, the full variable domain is DSGVTQTPKHLITATGQRVTLRCSPRSGDLSVYWYQQSLDQGLQFLIQYYNGEERAKGNILERFSAQQFPDLHSELNLSSLELGDSALYFCASSVEGFETSQETQYFGPGTRLLVL.

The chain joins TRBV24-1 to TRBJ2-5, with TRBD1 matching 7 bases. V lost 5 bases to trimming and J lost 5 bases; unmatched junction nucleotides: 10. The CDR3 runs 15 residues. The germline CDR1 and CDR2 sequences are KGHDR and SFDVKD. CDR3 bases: TGTGCCACCAGTGCTCCCAGGGACAGAGGGGAGACCCAGTACTTC. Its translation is CATSAPRDRGETQYF.

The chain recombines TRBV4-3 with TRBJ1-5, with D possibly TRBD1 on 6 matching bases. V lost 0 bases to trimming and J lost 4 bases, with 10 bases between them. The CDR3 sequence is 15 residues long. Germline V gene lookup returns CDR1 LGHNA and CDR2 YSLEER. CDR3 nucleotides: TGCGCCAGCAGCCAAGATAGGCAGGGGAATCAGCCCCAGCATTTT. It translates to CASSQDRQGNQPQHF.

The CDR3 here is CASSLGQGDNSPLHF. The CDR3 region has the DNA TGTGCCAGCAGCTTGGGACAGGGGGATAATTCACCCCTCCACTTT. The gene calls are TRBV7-9 and TRBJ1-6, with 11 bases aligning to TRBD1. The CDR3 contains 15 residues. The V and J ends lost 3 bases and 5 bases, in that order; junction bases with no gene match: 0. CDR1 is SEHNR, CDR2 FQNEAQ, per germline (reference sequence).

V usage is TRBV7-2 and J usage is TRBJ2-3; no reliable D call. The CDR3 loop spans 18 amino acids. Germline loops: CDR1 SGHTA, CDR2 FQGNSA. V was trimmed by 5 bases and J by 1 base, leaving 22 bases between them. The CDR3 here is CASSTPGGSALGTDTQYF. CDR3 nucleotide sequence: TGTGCCAGCAGCACCCCGGGTGGAAGCGCTCTCGGCACAGATACGCAGTATTTT.

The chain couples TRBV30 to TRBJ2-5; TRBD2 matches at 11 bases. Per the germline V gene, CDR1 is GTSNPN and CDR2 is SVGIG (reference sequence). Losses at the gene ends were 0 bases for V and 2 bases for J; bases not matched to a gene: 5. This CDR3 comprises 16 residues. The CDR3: CAWSVALAGGQETQYF. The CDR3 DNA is TGTGCCTGGAGTGTCGCCTTAGCGGGAGGGCAAGAGACCCAGTACTTC.

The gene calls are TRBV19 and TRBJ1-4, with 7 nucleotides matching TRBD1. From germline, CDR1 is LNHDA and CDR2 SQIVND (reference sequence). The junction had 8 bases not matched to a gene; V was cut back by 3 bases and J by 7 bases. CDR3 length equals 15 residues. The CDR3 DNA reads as TGTGCCAGTAGTATTCGGACAGGCATTAGTGAAAAACTGTTTTTT. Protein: CASSIRTGISEKLFF.

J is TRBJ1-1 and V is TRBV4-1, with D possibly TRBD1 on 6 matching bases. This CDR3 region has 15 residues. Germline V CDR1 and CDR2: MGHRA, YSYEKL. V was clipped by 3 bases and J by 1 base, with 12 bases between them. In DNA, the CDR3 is TGCGCCAGCAGCCATTTTGGACAGAAGAACACTGAAGCTTTCTTT. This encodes CASSHFGQKNTEAFF.